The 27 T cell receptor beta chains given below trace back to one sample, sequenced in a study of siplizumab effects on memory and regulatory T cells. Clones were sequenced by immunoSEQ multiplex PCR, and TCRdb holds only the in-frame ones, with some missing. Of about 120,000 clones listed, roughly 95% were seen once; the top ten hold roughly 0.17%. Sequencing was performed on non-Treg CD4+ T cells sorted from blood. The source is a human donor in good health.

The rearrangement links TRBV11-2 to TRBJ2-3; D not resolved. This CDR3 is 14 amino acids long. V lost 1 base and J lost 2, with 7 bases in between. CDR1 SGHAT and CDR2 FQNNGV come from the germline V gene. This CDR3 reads CASSLVDLTDTQYF. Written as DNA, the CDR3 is TGTGCCAGCAGCTTAGTCGACCTCACAGATACGCAGTATTTT.

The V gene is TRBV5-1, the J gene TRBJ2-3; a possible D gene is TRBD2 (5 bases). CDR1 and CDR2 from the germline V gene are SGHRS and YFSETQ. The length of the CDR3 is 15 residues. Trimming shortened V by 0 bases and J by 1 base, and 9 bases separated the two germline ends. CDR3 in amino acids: CASSLVGSGTDTQYF. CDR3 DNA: TGCGCCAGCAGCTTGGTCGGTAGCGGCACAGATACGCAGTATTTT.

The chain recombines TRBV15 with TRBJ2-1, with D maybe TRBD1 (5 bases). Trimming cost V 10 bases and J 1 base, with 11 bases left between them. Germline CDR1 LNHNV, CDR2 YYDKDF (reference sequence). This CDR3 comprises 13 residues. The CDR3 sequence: CAIRTKSYNEQFF. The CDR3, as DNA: TGTGCCATCCGGACAAAATCCTACAATGAGCAGTTCTTC.

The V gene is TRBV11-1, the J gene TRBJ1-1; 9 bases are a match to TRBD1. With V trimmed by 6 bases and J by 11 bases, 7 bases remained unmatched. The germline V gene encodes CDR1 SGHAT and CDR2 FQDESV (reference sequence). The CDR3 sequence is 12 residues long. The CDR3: CASRGATGGAFF. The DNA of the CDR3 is TGTGCCAGCAGAGGGGCCACAGGGGGCGCTTTCTTT.

The CDR3 DNA follows: TGTGCCTGGACGGGACTAGTCTCAGAGACCCAGTACTTC. Translated: CAWTGLVSETQYF. The rearrangement links TRBV30 to TRBJ2-5, with 8 nucleotides matching TRBD2. The CDR3 length is 13 residues. With 4 bases clipped from V and 4 bases from J, the junction kept 5 bases outside the gene matches. Germline-derived CDR1 and CDR2 are GTSNPN and SVGIG (reference sequence).

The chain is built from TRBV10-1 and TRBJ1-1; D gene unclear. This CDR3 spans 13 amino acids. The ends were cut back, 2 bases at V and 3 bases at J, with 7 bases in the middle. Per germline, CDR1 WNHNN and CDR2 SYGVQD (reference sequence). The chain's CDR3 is CASSEDIYTEAFF. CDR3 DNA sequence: TGCGCCAGCAGTGAGGACATCTACACTGAAGCTTTCTTT.

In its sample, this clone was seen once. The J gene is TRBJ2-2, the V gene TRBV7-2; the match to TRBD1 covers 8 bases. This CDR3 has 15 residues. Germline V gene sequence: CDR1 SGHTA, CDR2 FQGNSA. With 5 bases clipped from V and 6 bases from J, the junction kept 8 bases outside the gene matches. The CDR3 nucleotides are TGTGCCAGCAGCCGGGGGACAGGTCACCCCGGGGAGCTGTTTTTT. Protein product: CASSRGTGHPGELFF.

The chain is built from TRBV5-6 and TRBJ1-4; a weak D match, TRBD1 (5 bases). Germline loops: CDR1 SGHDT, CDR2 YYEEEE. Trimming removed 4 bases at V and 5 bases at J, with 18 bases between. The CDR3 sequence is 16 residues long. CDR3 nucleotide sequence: TGTGCCAGCAGCAGGAGAGGGGCCCGTGAAAATGAAAAACTGTTTTTT. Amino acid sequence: CASSRRGARENEKLFF.

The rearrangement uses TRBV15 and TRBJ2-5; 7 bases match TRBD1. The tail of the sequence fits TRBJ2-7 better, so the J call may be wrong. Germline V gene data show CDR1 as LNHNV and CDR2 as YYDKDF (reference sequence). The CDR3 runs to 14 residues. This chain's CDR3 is CATSRDSGGYEQYF. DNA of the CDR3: TGTGCCACCAGCAGAGATTCAGGGGGCTACGAGCAGTACTTC.

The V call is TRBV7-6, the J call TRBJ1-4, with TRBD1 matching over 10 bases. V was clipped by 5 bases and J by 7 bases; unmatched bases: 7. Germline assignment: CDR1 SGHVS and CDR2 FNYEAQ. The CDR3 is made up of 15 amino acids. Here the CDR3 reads CASSQGQGQSEKLFF. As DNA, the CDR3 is TGTGCCAGCAGCCAGGGACAGGGGCAAAGTGAAAAACTGTTTTTT.

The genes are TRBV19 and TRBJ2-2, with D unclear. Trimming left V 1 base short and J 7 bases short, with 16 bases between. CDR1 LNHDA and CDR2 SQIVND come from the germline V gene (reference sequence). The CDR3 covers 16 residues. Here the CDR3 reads CASSIGLVYARGELFF. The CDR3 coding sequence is TGTGCCAGTAGTATAGGGCTAGTATATGCCCGCGGGGAGCTGTTTTTT.

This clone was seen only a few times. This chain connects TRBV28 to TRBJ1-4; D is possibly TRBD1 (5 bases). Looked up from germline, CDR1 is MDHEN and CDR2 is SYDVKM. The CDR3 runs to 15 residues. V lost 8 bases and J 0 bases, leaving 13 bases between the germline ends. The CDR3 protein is CASGRGGATNEKLFF. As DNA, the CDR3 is TGTGCCAGCGGGAGGGGAGGGGCAACTAATGAAAAACTGTTTTTT.

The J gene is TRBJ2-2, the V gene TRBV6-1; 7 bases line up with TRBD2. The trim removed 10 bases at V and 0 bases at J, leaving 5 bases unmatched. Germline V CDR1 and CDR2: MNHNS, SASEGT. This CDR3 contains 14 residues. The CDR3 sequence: CATSSGANTGELFF. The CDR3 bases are TGTGCCACATCTAGCGGAGCGAACACCGGGGAGCTGTTTTTT.

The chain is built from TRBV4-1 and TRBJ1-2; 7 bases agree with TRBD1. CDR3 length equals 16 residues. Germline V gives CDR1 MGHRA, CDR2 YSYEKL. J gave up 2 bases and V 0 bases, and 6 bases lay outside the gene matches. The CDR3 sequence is CASSQDSGTANYGYTF. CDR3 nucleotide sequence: TGCGCCAGCAGCCAAGATAGCGGGACAGCCAACTATGGCTACACCTTC.

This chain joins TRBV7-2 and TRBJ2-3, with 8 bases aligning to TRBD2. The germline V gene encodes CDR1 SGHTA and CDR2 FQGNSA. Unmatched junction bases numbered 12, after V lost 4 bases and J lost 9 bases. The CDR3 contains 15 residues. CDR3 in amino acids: CASSSSTGGQRTQYF. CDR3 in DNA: TGTGCCAGCAGCTCTTCAACGGGGGGGCAAAGGACGCAGTATTTT.

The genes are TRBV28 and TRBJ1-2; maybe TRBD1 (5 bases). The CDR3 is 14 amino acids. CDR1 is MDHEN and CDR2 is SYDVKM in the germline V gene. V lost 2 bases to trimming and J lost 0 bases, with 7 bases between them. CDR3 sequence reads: CASSLARANYGYTF. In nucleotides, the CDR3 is TGTGCCAGCAGTTTAGCCAGGGCTAACTATGGCTACACCTTC.

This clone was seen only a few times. CDR3 amino acids: CATKDRVSNQPQHF. The CDR3 region has the DNA TGTGCCACCAAGGACAGGGTTAGCAATCAGCCCCAGCATTTT. This sequence joins TRBV19 and TRBJ1-5; 8 bases are shared with TRBD1. The germline V gene encodes CDR1 LNHDA and CDR2 SQIVND (reference sequence). V was pared by 10 bases and J by 0 bases, with 5 bases of the junction left unmatched. The CDR3 runs 14 residues.

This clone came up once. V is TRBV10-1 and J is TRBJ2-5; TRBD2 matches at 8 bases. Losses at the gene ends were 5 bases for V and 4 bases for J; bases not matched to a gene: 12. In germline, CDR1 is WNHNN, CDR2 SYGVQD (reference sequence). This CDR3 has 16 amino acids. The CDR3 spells CASSRERGSFRETQYF. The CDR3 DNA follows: TGCGCCAGCAGTCGAGAGCGGGGGAGTTTTCGAGAGACCCAGTACTTC.

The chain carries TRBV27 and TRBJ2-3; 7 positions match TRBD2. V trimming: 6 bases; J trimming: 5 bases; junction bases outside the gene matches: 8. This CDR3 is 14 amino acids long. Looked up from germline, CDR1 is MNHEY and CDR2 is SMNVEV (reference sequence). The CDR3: CASSPLAWLDTQYF. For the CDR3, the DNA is TGTGCCAGCAGCCCACTAGCGTGGTTAGATACGCAGTATTTT.

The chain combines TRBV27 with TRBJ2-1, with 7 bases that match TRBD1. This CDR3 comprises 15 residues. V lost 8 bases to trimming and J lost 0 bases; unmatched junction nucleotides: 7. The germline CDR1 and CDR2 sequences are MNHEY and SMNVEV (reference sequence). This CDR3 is CASGQAISSYNEQFF. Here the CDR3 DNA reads TGTGCCAGCGGACAGGCAATTAGCTCCTACAATGAGCAGTTCTTC.

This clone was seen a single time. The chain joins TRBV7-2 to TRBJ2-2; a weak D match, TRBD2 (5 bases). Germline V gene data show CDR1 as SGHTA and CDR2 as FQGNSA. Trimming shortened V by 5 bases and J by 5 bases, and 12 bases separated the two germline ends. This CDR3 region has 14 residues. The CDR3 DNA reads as TGTGCCAGCAGCCAAGGACTCTCGACCGGGGAGCTGTTTTTT. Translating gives CASSQGLSTGELFF.

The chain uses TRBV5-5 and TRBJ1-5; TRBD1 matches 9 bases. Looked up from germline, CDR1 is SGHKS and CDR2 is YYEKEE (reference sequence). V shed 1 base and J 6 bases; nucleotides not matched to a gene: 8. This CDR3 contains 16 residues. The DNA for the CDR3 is TGTGCCAGCAGCTTGACAGTCGGACAGGGGAGTCAGCCCCAGCATTTT. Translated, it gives CASSLTVGQGSQPQHF.

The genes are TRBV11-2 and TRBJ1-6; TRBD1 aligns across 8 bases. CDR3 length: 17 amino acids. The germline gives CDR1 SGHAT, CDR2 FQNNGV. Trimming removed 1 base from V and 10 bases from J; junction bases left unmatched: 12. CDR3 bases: TGTGCCAGCAGCTTAGCGCCCCAACAGGGGGGATGGTCACCCCTCCACTTT. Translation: CASSLAPQQGGWSPLHF.

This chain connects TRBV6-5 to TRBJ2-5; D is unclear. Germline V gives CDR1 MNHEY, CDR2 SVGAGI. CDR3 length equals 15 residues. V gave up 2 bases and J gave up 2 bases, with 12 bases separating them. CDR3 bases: TGTGCCAGCAGTTACGCCTCAGCTACACAAGAGACCCAGTACTTC. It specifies CASSYASATQETQYF.

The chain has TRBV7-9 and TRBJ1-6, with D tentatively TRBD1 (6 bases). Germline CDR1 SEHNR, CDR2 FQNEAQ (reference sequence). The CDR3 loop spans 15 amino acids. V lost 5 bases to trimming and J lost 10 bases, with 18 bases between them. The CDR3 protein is CASSPITGSGSPLHF. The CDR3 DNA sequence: TGTGCCAGCAGCCCGATTACAGGGTCCGGATCACCCCTCCACTTT.

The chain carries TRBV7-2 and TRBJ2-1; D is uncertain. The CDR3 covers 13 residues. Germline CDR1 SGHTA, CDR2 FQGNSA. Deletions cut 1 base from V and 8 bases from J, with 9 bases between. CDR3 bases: TGTGCCAGCAGCTTAGTACGGGTCGATGAGCAGTTCTTC. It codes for CASSLVRVDEQFF.

The CDR3 DNA reads as TGTGCCAGCAGTTACTCGGGGACTGGGGATTCACCCCTCCACTTT. It yields the protein CASSYSGTGDSPLHF. The chain employs TRBV6-5 and TRBJ1-6; D might be TRBD1 (5 bases). Looked up from germline, CDR1 is MNHEY and CDR2 is SVGAGI. The CDR3 has 15 residues. Trimming took 0 bases from V and 8 from J, leaving 11 bases between them.